This is a list of T cell receptor beta chains from one sample in a study of T cells in Graves' hyperthyroidism and ophthalmopathy. TCRdb redid the calling of the multiplex PCR reads with MiXCR, one entry per CDR3 protein. The profile shows nearly 600,000 distinct CDR3 sequences, around 13% of them singletons. Sample: blood. These receptors all stem from a woman aged 30 to 39 with Graves' hyperthyroidism that later progressed to Graves' ophthalmopathy. Both conserved end residues are part of each CDR3. Each record gives: V gene, D gene, J gene, clone size, CDR3 protein, CDR3 DNA. D genes are given only for firm matches. The listing skips clone size in some rows; elsewhere it reads once, few, many or a size class.

V: TRBV27; D: -; J: TRBJ1-1; size: many; CDR3: CASSSWGPNTEAFF; DNA: TGTGCCAGCAGTTCATGGGGCCCTAACACTGAAGCTTTCTTT
V: TRBV29-1; D: -; J: TRBJ2-1; size: -; CDR3: CSVRTPPYEQFF; DNA: TGCAGCGTTCGGACCCCTCCCTACGAGCAGTTCTTC
V: TRBV11-2; D: -; J: TRBJ1-2; size: -; CDR3: CASSISGAEFTF; DNA: TGTGCCAGCAGTATCTCGGGGGCCGAGTTCACCTTC
V: TRBV19; D: -; J: TRBJ1-2; size: few; CDR3: CASSRDTNYGYTF; DNA: TGTGCCAGTAGTAGGGACACTAACTATGGCTACACCTTC
V: TRBV6-2/TRBV6-3; D: -; J: TRBJ1-1; size: few; CDR3: CASSYPIKGRTNTEAFF; DNA: TGTGCCAGCAGTTACCCAATAAAGGGGCGGACGAACACTGAAGCTTTCTTT
V: TRBV6-2/TRBV6-3; D: -; J: TRBJ2-7; size: once; CDR3: CASSYSAQNYEQYF; DNA: TGTGCCAGCAGTTACTCAGCGCAAAACTACGAGCAGTACTTC
V: TRBV12-3/TRBV12-4; D: -; J: TRBJ1-5; size: many; CDR3: CASSLPDIQPQHF; DNA: TGTGCCAGCAGTTTACCCGACATTCAGCCCCAGCATTTT
V: TRBV7-2; D: TRBD1; J: TRBJ1-2; size: many; CDR3: CASSLTGENYGYTF; DNA: TGTGCCAGCAGCTTAACAGGGGAGAACTATGGCTACACCTTC
V: TRBV18; D: -; J: TRBJ1-1; size: many; CDR3: CASSPSQGTEAFF; DNA: TGTGCCAGCTCACCGAGCCAGGGCACTGAAGCTTTCTTT
V: TRBV7-9; D: -; J: TRBJ1-1; size: many; CDR3: CASSLEGLNTEAFF; DNA: TGTGCCAGCAGCTTAGAGGGACTTAACACTGAAGCTTTCTTT
V: TRBV25-1; D: -; J: TRBJ1-5; size: few; CDR3: CASSESGMSNQPQHF; DNA: TGTGCCAGCAGTGAGTCCGGGATGAGCAATCAGCCCCAGCATTTT
V: TRBV30; D: -; J: TRBJ2-3; size: many; CDR3: CACSLHTTGTDTQYF; DNA: TGTGCCTGCTCACTCCACACTACAGGCACAGATACGCAGTATTTT
V: TRBV20-1; D: -; J: TRBJ2-1; size: many; CDR3: CSAPFTRRAYNEQFF; DNA: TGCAGTGCTCCCTTCACTAGGCGGGCCTACAATGAGCAGTTCTTC
V: TRBV29-1; D: TRBD2; J: TRBJ2-1; size: many; CDR3: CSVDLAGTYNEQFF; DNA: TGCAGCGTGGATCTAGCGGGGACCTACAATGAGCAGTTCTTC
V: TRBV29-1; D: TRBD2; J: TRBJ2-1; size: many; CDR3: CSGGTSGMVEQFF; DNA: TGCAGCGGTGGGACTAGCGGGATGGTTGAGCAGTTCTTC
V: TRBV7-3; D: TRBD1; J: TRBJ2-2; size: -; CDR3: CASSSTGQGQNTGELFF; DNA: TGTGCCAGCAGCTCCACGGGACAGGGGCAAAACACCGGGGAGCTGTTTTTT
V: TRBV19; D: -; J: TRBJ2-2; size: many; CDR3: CASSIAAGQFTGELFF; DNA: TGTGCCAGTAGTATAGCGGCGGGACAGTTCACCGGGGAGCTGTTTTTT
V: TRBV12-3/TRBV12-4; D: TRBD1; J: TRBJ1-5; size: many; CDR3: CASSIGQGSNQPQHF; DNA: TGTGCCAGCAGCATTGGACAGGGTAGCAATCAGCCCCAGCATTTT
V: TRBV11-2; D: -; J: TRBJ1-1; size: many; CDR3: CASSSPGGAAEAFF; DNA: TGTGCCAGCAGCTCCCCTGGGGGGGCCGCTGAAGCTTTCTTT
V: TRBV7-2; D: TRBD2; J: TRBJ2-1; size: many; CDR3: CASSPGVREGVGEQFF; DNA: TGTGCCAGCAGTCCCGGGGTCCGGGAGGGGGTGGGTGAGCAGTTCTTC
V: TRBV7-9; D: -; J: TRBJ2-3; size: many; CDR3: CASSLSAAPTDTQYF; DNA: TGTGCCAGCAGCTTGTCAGCGGCTCCCACAGATACGCAGTATTTT
V: TRBV6-2/TRBV6-3; D: -; J: TRBJ2-6; size: -; CDR3: CARVSSGANVLTF; DNA: TGTGCCAGGGTTTCCTCTGGGGCCAACGTCCTGACTTTC
V: TRBV12-3/TRBV12-4; D: TRBD2; J: TRBJ2-3; size: many; CDR3: CASSLRQGEVVGRRADTQYF; DNA: TGTGCCAGCAGTTTAAGGCAGGGAGAAGTTGTCGGGAGGAGGGCAGATACGCAGTATTTT
V: TRBV6-2/TRBV6-3; D: -; J: TRBJ2-7; size: -; CDR3: CASTDHSTGSYEQYF; DNA: TGTGCCAGCACCGACCATTCGACAGGCTCCTACGAGCAGTACTTC
V: TRBV27; D: -; J: TRBJ1-2; size: -; CDR3: CASGLGGRGVSGYTF; DNA: TGTGCCAGCGGTTTAGGGGGGAGAGGGGTCTCGGGCTACACCTTC
V: TRBV27; D: TRBD2; J: TRBJ2-1; size: many; CDR3: CASGGGLGGYNEQFF; DNA: TGTGCCAGCGGAGGCGGACTAGGAGGCTACAATGAGCAGTTCTTC
V: TRBV12-3/TRBV12-4; D: -; J: TRBJ1-2; size: many; CDR3: CASSPNLGGMVYGYTF; DNA: TGTGCCAGCAGCCCGAATCTTGGGGGGATGGTATATGGCTACACCTTC
V: TRBV5-6; D: -; J: TRBJ1-5; size: many; CDR3: CASSLEGLPGPPQHF; DNA: TGTGCCAGCAGCTTGGAAGGCCTCCCGGGTCCGCCCCAGCATTTT
V: TRBV20-1; D: TRBD2; J: TRBJ2-4; size: many; CDR3: CSARDPGGMNIQYF; DNA: TGCAGTGCTAGAGATCCGGGGGGGATGAACATTCAGTACTTC
V: TRBV18; D: -; J: TRBJ2-7; size: -; CDR3: CASSLTIEQYF; DNA: TGTGCCAGCTCACTAACTATCGAGCAGTACTTC
V: TRBV18; D: -; J: TRBJ1-2; size: many; CDR3: CASSPLEDSNYGYTF; DNA: TGTGCCAGCTCACCACTGGAAGACAGTAACTATGGCTACACCTTC
V: TRBV7-2; D: -; J: TRBJ1-4; size: few; CDR3: CASSLVYRVGKKLFF; DNA: TGTGCCAGCAGCTTAGTGTACAGGGTGGGGAAAAAACTGTTTTTT
V: TRBV3-1; D: -; J: TRBJ2-7; size: many; CDR3: CASSQKAYEQYF; DNA: TGTGCCAGCAGCCAAAAGGCCTACGAGCAGTACTTC
V: TRBV5-1; D: TRBD2; J: TRBJ2-7; size: -; CDR3: CASRPGGSLYEQYF; DNA: TGCGCCAGCAGGCCGGGGGGGTCCCTCTACGAGCAGTACTTC
V: TRBV6-1; D: -; J: TRBJ1-2; size: few; CDR3: CASSTQPGSNGYTF; DNA: TGTGCCAGCAGTACACAACCGGGTAGTAATGGCTACACCTTC